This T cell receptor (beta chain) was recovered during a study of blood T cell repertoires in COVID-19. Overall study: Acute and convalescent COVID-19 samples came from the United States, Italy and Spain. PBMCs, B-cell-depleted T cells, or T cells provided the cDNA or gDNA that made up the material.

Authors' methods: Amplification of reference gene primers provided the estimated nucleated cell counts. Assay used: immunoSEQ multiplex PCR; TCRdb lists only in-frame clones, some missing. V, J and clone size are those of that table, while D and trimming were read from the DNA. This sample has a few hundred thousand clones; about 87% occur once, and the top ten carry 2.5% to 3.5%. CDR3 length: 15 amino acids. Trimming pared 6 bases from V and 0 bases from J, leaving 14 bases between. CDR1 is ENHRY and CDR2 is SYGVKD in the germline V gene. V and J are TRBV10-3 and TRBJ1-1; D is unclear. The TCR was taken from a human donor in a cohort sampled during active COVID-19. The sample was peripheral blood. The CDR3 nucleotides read TGTGCCATCAGATATTCGAGTGATATGAACACTGAAGCTTTCTTT. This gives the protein CAIRYSSDMNTEAFF.